This T cell receptor (beta chain) came from a study of read filtering for tumor transcriptome and immune sequencing (dated by TCRdb to the early 2020s). Context from the whole study: The cohort had roughly 17 male and 14 female patients with a mean age of about 66 years, ranging from roughly 40 to 90. Using the same bone marrow samples, the study ran both targeted immune repertoire sequencing and bulk whole-transcriptome sequencing and then compared the TCR repertoires from each method. TCR-region mapped reads per sample ranged from about 3.5 to 11 million with IR-seq versus only about 75 to 1273 with RNA-seq. After DNase treatment, whole-transcriptome libraries were prepared with the TruSeq RNA Access Library Prep Kit. A main aim was a read-filtering strategy for immune repertoire data, specifically whether clonotypes supported by a single read should be removed. By revised international staging, about 8 patients were R-ISS I, roughly 17 were R-ISS II and over 5 were R-ISS III.

Bone marrow was sampled from every patient at the time of active disease. Ficoll-Hypaque density gradient centrifugation was used to isolate the bone marrow mononuclear cells. Myeloma plasma cells were removed and CD138-negative cells were obtained by negative selection following labeling with CD138 magnetic microbeads on a MACS separator. Flow cytometry on an Attune NxT with CD138 antibodies was used to check the purity of the isolated cells. TRIzol reagent was used to extract total RNA, which was then quantified with a NanoDrop spectrophotometer. Paired RNA-seq and IR-seq were performed on the CD138-negative bone marrow sample of each patient. What the research found in general, with its limitations: When single-read clonotypes were removed, the proportions of shared clonotypes in IR-seq and RNA-seq correlated more strongly. The sorted CD138-negative fraction was not purified T cells but a mixed bone marrow immune population. Single-read clonotypes made up roughly four fifths of clonotypes but only approximately 3.7% of total reads in IR-seq, compared with about 77% of clonotypes and roughly 40% of reads in RNA-seq. Clonotypes were captured by IR-seq at much higher depth and more reliably than by RNA-seq, and smaller IR-seq throughput was sufficient for identification of most shared clonotypes.

Starting from around 420 ng RNA, TCR libraries were constructed with the Immunoverse kit using molecular barcoded adaptors that cover the alpha/delta and beta/gamma chains. The same RNA used for transcriptome sequencing was used for TCR library preparation. TCR libraries were sequenced on an Illumina HiSeq 4000 with 2 x 150 cycles. The original pipeline was this. Using MiXCR, which included quality filtering and error correction, TCR reads were aligned to human V, D, J and C references and then assembled into CDR3 clonotypes. The tcR package in R was used for analysis of clonotype counts and gene usage diversity. Raw mapping reads were checked after the RNA-seq reads had been mapped by STAR aligner version 2.5.3a onto the human GRCh37 genome. To test how sequencing depth affects detected clonotypes, IR-seq fastq files were randomly downsampled with Seqtk 1.3. TCRdb passed the public sequencing reads through fastp at Q25 and MiXCR, retaining productive beta sequences. Under each unique CDR3 protein, matching rows form one entry showing the most common genes and DNA. The V and J calls here are based on TCRdb, not the publication. The sample table shows 100,000 to 150,000 distinct CDR3 sequences, and 13% are seen once. The top ten hold approximately 11% of the sample.

CDR1 KGHSH and CDR2 LQKENI were looked up in the germline V gene. The CDR3 spans 15 residues, from the cysteine through the phenylalanine. The kept DNA is CDR3 alone, 45 bases in frame from the first base. Trimmed from V: 2 bases; trimmed from J: 15 bases; junction bases lacking a gene match: 12. Many counts were recorded for this clonotype. The specificity of this receptor is unknown. Base qualities are not recorded, but no much larger clone differs from it by a single base. Sample: a population of CD138-negative cells sorted from bone marrow. In light of the paper, this sample's cell subset or site label describes: bone marrow mononuclear cells depleted of CD138+ plasma/myeloma cells by negative magnetic selection. This sequence originates from a donor aged 40 or over with multiple myeloma. The rearranged segments are TRBV18 and TRBJ2-1, with 11 bases aligning to TRBD2. In nucleotides, the sequence is TGTGCCAGCTCACCAGAAGCGGTAGCGGGAGGGCCGGGGTTCTTC. It encodes CASSPEAVAGGPGFF.